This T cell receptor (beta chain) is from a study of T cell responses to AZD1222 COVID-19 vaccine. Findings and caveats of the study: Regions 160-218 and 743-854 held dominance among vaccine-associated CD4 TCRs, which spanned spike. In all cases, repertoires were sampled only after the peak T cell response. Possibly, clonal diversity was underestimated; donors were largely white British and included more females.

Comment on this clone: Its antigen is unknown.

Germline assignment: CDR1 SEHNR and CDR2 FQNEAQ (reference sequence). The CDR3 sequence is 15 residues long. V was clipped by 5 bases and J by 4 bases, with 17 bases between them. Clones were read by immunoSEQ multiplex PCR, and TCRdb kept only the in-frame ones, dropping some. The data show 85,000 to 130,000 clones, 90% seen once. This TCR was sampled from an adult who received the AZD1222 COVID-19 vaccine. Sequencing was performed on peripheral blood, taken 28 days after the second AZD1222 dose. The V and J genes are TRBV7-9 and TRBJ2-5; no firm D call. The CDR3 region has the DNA TGTGCCAGCAGCCCTAGTACATGGGCCACAGAGACCCAGTACTTC. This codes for CASSPSTWATETQYF.